The clone carrying this T cell receptor beta chain has just one count. Its antigen remains unknown. Germline V CDR1 and CDR2: SGHNT, YYREEE (reference sequence). The CDR3 has 15 amino acids. V lost 4 bases to trimming and J lost 2 bases, with 13 bases between them. The PCR contained 60 Vbeta and 13 Jbeta primers. Measured with immunoSEQ multiplex PCR; TCRdb has only the in-frame clones, and not every one. The sample has over 130,000 clones, around 57% seen once. This sample is drawn from a study of cytomegalovirus exposure and HLA in healthy donors. Study-level information: A prior study identified 90 million to 120 million unique TCR beta sequences from 180 million or so T cells. Regarding the study as a whole: Per published reports, the classifier diagnosed cytomegalovirus status with high specificity and sensitivity.

This chain joins TRBV5-4 and TRBJ2-1; the D gene is possibly TRBD1 (6 bases). The clonotype was recovered from a male donor in good health and CMV-seronegative. The specimen sequenced was PBMCs. CDR3 loop: CASSGGQTTYNEQFF. The CDR3 nucleotides are TGTGCCAGCAGCGGTGGACAGACTACCTACAATGAGCAGTTCTTC.